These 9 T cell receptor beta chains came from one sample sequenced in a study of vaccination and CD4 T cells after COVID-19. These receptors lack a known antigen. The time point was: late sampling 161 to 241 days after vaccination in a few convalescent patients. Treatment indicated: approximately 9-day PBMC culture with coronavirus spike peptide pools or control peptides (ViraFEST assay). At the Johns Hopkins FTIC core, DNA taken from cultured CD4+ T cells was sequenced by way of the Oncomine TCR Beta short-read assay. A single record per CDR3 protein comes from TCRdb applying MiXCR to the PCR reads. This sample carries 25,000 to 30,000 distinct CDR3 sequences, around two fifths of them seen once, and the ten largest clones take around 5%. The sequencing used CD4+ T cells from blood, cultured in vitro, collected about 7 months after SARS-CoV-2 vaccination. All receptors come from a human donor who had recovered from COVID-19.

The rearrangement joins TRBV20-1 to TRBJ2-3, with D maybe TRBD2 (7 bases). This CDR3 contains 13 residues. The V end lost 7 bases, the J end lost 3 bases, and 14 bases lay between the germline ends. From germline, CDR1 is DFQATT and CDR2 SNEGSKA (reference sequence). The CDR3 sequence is CSGEEGGTDTQYF. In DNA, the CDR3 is TGCAGTGGAGAGGAGGGGGGGACAGATACGCAGTATTTT.

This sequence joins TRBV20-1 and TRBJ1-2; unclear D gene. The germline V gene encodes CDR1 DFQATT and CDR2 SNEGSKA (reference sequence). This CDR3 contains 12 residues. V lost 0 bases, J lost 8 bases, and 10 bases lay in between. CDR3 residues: CSARDPRGGYTF. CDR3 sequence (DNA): TGCAGTGCTAGAGATCCCCGTGGCGGCTACACCTTC.

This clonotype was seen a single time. Here the CDR3 DNA reads TGTGCCAGCAGCCGAAAGGTTGGGGGGTCCTACGAGCAGTACTTC. Protein sequence: CASSRKVGGSYEQYF. This chain connects TRBV7-2 to TRBJ2-7, with D maybe TRBD2 (6 bases). There are 15 residues in the CDR3. Germline lookup yields CDR1 SGHTA and CDR2 FQGNSA. Between the trimmed V and J ends, which lost 5 bases and 1 base, there was a span of 15 bases.

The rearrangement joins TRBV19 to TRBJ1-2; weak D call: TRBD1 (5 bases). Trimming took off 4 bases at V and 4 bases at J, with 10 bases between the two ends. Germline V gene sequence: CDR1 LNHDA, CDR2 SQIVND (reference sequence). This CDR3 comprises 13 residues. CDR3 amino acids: CASSKGEGYGYTF. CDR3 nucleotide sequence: TGTGCCAGTAGTAAAGGGGAAGGCTATGGCTACACCTTC.

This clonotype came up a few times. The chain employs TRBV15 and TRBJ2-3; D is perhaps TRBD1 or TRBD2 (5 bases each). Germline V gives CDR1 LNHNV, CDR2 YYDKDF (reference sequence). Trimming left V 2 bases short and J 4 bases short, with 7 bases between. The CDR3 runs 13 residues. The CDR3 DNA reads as TGTGCCACCAGCAGAAGGGGAGCAGATACGCAGTATTTT. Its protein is CATSRRGADTQYF.

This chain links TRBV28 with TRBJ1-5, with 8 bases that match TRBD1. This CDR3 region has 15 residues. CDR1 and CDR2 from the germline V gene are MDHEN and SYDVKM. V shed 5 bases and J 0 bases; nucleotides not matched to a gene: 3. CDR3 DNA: TGTGCCAGCAGTGTGCAGGGGGCTAGCAATCAGCCCCAGCATTTT. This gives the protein CASSVQGASNQPQHF.

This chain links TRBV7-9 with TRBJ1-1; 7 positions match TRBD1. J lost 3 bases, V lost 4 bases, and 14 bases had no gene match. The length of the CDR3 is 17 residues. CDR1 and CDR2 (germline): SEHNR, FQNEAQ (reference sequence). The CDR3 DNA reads TGTGCCAGCAGCTCCCGACAGGGAGCAGGCCACGACACTGAAGCTTTCTTT. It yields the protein CASSSRQGAGHDTEAFF. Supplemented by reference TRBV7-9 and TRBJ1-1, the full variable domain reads DTGVSQNPRHKITKRGQNVTFRCDPISEHNRLYWYRQTLGQGPEFLTYFQNEAQLEKSRLLSDRFSAERPKGSFSTLEIQRTEQGDSAMYLCASSSRQGAGHDTEAFFGQGTRLTVV.

Here the CDR3 DNA reads TGTGCCAGCGGATGGGTGGACAGGGACAATTCACCCCTCCACTTT. Protein: CASGWVDRDNSPLHF. The rearrangement uses TRBV4-2 and TRBJ1-6; 8 nucleotides line up with TRBD1. Losses at the gene ends were 8 bases for V and 7 bases for J; bases not matched to a gene: 10. There are 15 residues in the CDR3. Germline V CDR1 and CDR2: LGHNA, YNFKEQ.

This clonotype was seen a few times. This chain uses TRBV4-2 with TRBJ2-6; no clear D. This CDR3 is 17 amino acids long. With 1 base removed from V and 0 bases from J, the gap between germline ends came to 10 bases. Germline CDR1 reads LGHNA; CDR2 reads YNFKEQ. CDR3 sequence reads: CASSQVAGVSGANVLTF. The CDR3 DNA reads TGTGCCAGCAGCCAAGTAGCCGGAGTCTCTGGGGCCAACGTCCTGACTTTC.